Sequencing of this T cell receptor (beta chain) was carried out in a study of blood T cell repertoires in COVID-19. The CDR3 has 14 amino acids. Germline trimming cut 5 bases from V and 9 bases from J; bases unmatched to any gene: 8. Germline V gene sequence: CDR1 MNHEY, CDR2 SVGAGI. The assay was immunoSEQ multiplex PCR, and TCRdb's table has in-frame clones only and misses some. The sample yields about 100,000 clones, over 75% seen once. The clonotype was recovered from a human donor in a cohort sampled during active COVID-19. The material sequenced was peripheral blood. V gene TRBV6-5 combines with J gene TRBJ2-1, with 9 bases that match TRBD2. The CDR3 is CASSKKRGAIEQFF. The CDR3, as DNA: TGTGCCAGCAGTAAAAAGCGGGGGGCTATTGAGCAGTTCTTC.